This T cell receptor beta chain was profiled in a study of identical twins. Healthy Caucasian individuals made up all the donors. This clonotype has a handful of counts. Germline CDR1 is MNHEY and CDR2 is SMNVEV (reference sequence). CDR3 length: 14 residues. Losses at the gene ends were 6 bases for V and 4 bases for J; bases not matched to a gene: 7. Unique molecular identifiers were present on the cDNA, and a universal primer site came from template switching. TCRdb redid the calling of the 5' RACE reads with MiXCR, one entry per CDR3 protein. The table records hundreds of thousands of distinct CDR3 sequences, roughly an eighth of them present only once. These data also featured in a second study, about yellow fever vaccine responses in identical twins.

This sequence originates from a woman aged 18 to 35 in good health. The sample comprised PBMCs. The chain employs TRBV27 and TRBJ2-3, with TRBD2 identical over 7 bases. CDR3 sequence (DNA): TGTGCCAGCAGCAAACCCGGACTAGCAGATACGCAGTATTTT. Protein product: CASSKPGLADTQYF.